Presented here are 19 T cell receptor beta chains from one specimen sequenced in a study of breast tumors, draining lymph nodes, adjacent tissues. The lymph nodes were axillary draining lymph nodes from breast cancer patients. A single record per CDR3 protein comes from TCRdb applying MiXCR to the multiplex PCR reads. Here the sample spans approximately 130,000 distinct CDR3 sequences, around 20% being singletons. Sequencing used axillary lymph node tissue. Source of these receptors: a female donor with breast cancer. Some clones in this sample may be carry-over from other donors' samples.

This chain joins TRBV28 and TRBJ2-2; TRBD2 might be the D (5 bases). The CDR3 totals 16 residues. Trimming cost V 2 bases and J 0 bases, with 10 bases left between them. CDR1 and CDR2 (germline): MDHEN, SYDVKM. DNA for the CDR3: TGTGCCAGCAGTTTACAGCTAGCTGCGAACACCGGGGAGCTGTTTTTT. It translates to CASSLQLAANTGELFF.

In regard to this clonotype: The conserved closing phenylalanine or tryptophan is absent in this CDR3, likely reflecting a read error. V gene TRBV3-1 combines with J gene TRBJ1-2, with D possibly TRBD1 on 6 matching bases. Germline V gives CDR1 LGHDT, CDR2 YNNKEL (reference sequence). CDR3 length: 15 residues. V was pared by 4 bases and J by 0 bases, with 12 bases between. CDR3 amino acids: CASSRTGSSNYGYTS. DNA for the CDR3: TGTGCCAGCAGCCGTACAGGGTCCTCTAACTATGGCTACACCTCC.

At least ten counts were recorded for this clonotype. This chain connects TRBV18 to TRBJ1-5; 7 bases fit TRBD1. From germline, CDR1 is KGHSH and CDR2 LQKENI. V trimming: 2 bases; J trimming: 3 bases; junction bases outside the gene matches: 4. The CDR3 has 15 residues. DNA of the CDR3: TGTGCCAGCTCACCAAGGGACAGCTTCAATCAGCCCCAGCATTTT. Translated: CASSPRDSFNQPQHF.

About this clonotype: Since a much larger clone is just one base distant, this may be a read error. V and J are TRBV20-1 and TRBJ2-3; 9 bases agree with TRBD2. J lost 8 bases, V lost 1 base, and 13 bases had no gene match. From germline, CDR1 is DFQATT and CDR2 SNEGSKA (reference sequence). The CDR3 runs to 16 residues. CDR3 in amino acids: CSARGMVAGEVGTQYF. CDR3 nucleotides: TGCAGTGCTAGAGGAATGGTAGCGGGAGAGGTAGGTACGCAGTATTTT.

This clonotype was picked up many times. The chain couples TRBV4-1 to TRBJ2-7; D is unresolved. V lost 0 bases and J lost 1, with 13 bases in between. Germline V gene sequence: CDR1 MGHRA, CDR2 YSYEKL. CDR3 size: 16 residues. CDR3 region: CASSQDPTDDSYEQYF. The CDR3 nucleotides are TGCGCCAGCAGCCAAGATCCTACAGACGATTCCTACGAGCAGTACTTC.

In this sample, this clonotype turned up a few times. The rearrangement joins TRBV18 to TRBJ2-3; TRBD1 matches at 9 bases. The germline V gene has CDR1 KGHSH and CDR2 LQKENI. The CDR3 sequence is 14 residues long. With V trimmed by 6 bases and J by 3 bases, 4 bases remained unmatched. The CDR3 region has the DNA TGTGCCAGCTCGCGGACAGGGGAGACAGATACGCAGTATTTT. Encoded protein: CASSRTGETDTQYF.

This clonotype came up many times. This sequence joins TRBV27 and TRBJ2-1, with a possible D match to TRBD2 (6 bases). CDR1 is MNHEY and CDR2 is SMNVEV in the germline V gene (reference sequence). V was trimmed by 5 bases and J by 6 bases, leaving 14 bases between them. CDR3 size: 14 residues. The CDR3: CASSRERVPNEQFF. CDR3 coding DNA: TGTGCCAGCAGTAGGGAGCGGGTCCCCAATGAGCAGTTCTTC.

This clonotype was observed at least ten times. The chain links TRBV7-8 to TRBJ2-3; D is ambiguous. CDR3 length: 14 amino acids. V gave up 4 bases and J gave up 1 base, with 9 bases separating them. From germline, CDR1 is SGHVS and CDR2 FQNEAQ. The CDR3 DNA sequence: TGTGCCAGCAGCTCCTTAGGGCGCACAGATACGCAGTATTTT. The encoded protein is CASSSLGRTDTQYF.

Remarks on this clonotype: Its ends do not fully match the called genes, so a read error is possible. The V and J genes are TRBV20-1 and TRBJ2-7; perhaps TRBD2 as D (6 bases). This CDR3 is built from 16 residues. From germline, CDR1 is DFQATT and CDR2 SNEGSKA (reference sequence). The CDR3 DNA reads as TGCAGTGCTAGAGACCTCTTTGGGGGGAGCTCCGACGAGCAGTACTTC. Translation: CSARDLFGGSSDEQYF.

This clonotype has just one count. This chain uses TRBV12-3 or TRBV12-4 with TRBJ1-1; 9 bases map to TRBD1. The CDR3 is 16 residues long. The J segment lost 5 bases and the V segment lost 4 bases, leaving 11 bases of the junction unmatched. CDR3 sequence reads: CASSSRATGGRTEAFF. DNA of the CDR3: TGTGCCAGCAGTTCAAGGGCGACAGGGGGTCGAACTGAAGCTTTCTTT.

This clonotype has ten or more counts. The rearrangement joins TRBV5-5 to TRBJ1-4; D gene ambiguous. There are 16 residues in the CDR3. CDR1 and CDR2 from the germline V gene are SGHKS and YYEKEE (reference sequence). The V end lost 0 bases, the J end lost 8 bases, and 17 bases lay between the germline ends. CDR3 sequence reads: CASSLGRQFYNEKLFF. The CDR3 bases are TGTGCCAGCAGCTTGGGTAGGCAGTTTTATAACGAAAAACTGTTTTTT.

At least ten counts were recorded for this clonotype. The J gene is TRBJ2-7, the V gene TRBV20-1, with D possibly being TRBD1 or TRBD2 (6 bases each). The CDR3 spans 14 residues. V was clipped by 6 bases and J by 2 bases, with 17 bases between them. Germline V gene sequence: CDR1 DFQATT, CDR2 SNEGSKA (reference sequence). CDR3 region: CSALRDTETYEQYF. CDR3 bases: TGCAGTGCGTTGCGGGACACCGAGACCTACGAGCAGTACTTC.

In its sample, this clonotype was seen many times. The chain couples TRBV30 to TRBJ2-5; unclear D gene. CDR1 and CDR2 (germline): GTSNPN, SVGIG (reference sequence). The CDR3 contains 12 residues. The V end lost 0 bases, the J end lost 5 bases, and 7 bases lay between the germline ends. CDR3 nucleotide sequence: TGTGCCTGGAGTGTAACCGGGGAGACCCAGTACTTC. This sequence encodes CAWSVTGETQYF.

Remarks on this clonotype: A read error may explain this, as a much larger clone is one base away. The rearrangement links TRBV7-8 to TRBJ2-7; D may be TRBD2 (7 bases). Germline CDR1 and CDR2: SGHVS and FQNEAQ. The CDR3 length is 15 residues. CDR3 sequence reads: CANSLAREGHPHRYF. The CDR3 DNA follows: TGTGCCAACAGCTTAGCGAGGGAGGGACACCCCCATAGGTACTTC.

A word on this clonotype: This may be a read error, as it is one base from a much larger clone. The genes are TRBV5-4 and TRBJ2-1, with D tentatively TRBD2 (6 bases). The germline V gene encodes CDR1 SGHNT and CDR2 YYREEE (reference sequence). There are 15 residues in the CDR3. Trimming stripped 4 bases from V and 10 bases from J, with 21 bases between. CDR3 coding DNA: TGTGCCAGCAGCCCACTCCTGGAGGGCCGGGGAGAGCAGTTCTTC. This gives the protein CASSPLLEGRGEQFF.

The chain combines TRBV27 with TRBJ2-6; possibly TRBD1 for D (5 bases). V lost 3 bases, J lost 1 base, and 16 bases lay in between. Germline V gives CDR1 MNHEY, CDR2 SMNVEV (reference sequence). The CDR3 length is 18 residues. The CDR3 spells CASSFWGSTRSGANVLTF. CDR3 DNA: TGTGCCAGCAGTTTTTGGGGCAGCACTCGGTCTGGGGCCAACGTCCTGACTTTC.

The chain is built from TRBV28 and TRBJ2-2; 9 bases map to TRBD2. The germline V gene has CDR1 MDHEN and CDR2 SYDVKM. Trimming took 2 bases from V and 4 from J; bases not matched to a gene: 2. The CDR3 consists of 15 residues. CDR3 bases: TGTGCCAGCAGTTTAGCGGGAGGGCCCACCGGGGAGCTGTTTTTT. Translated, it gives CASSLAGGPTGELFF. Full variable domain (remainder filled in from reference TRBV28 and TRBJ2-2): DVKVTQSSRYLVKRTGEKVFLECVQDMDHENMFWYRQDPGLGLRLIYFSYDVKMKEKGDIPEGYSVSREKKERFSLILESASTNQTSMYLCASSLAGGPTGELFFGEGSRLTVL.

This clonotype was detected ten times or more. This rearrangement joins TRBV19 to TRBJ1-2; the D gene is possibly TRBD1 (6 bases). Trimming took 6 bases from V and 7 from J, leaving 18 bases between them. This CDR3 contains 14 residues. Germline lookup yields CDR1 LNHDA and CDR2 SQIVND (reference sequence). In DNA form, the CDR3 reads TGTGCCAGTAGCCCAAGGGGGGGCCCGGGTGGCTACACCTTC. As protein: CASSPRGGPGGYTF.

This clonotype was picked up many times. The chain joins TRBV5-6 to TRBJ2-2; possible D gene TRBD1, 5 bases. This CDR3 is 17 amino acids long. Germline V gene lookup returns CDR1 SGHDT and CDR2 YYEEEE. V gave up 0 bases and J gave up 5 bases, with 17 bases separating them. This CDR3 is CASSLGPSRALTGELFF. CDR3 DNA: TGTGCCAGCAGCTTGGGGCCGAGCAGGGCGCTTACCGGGGAGCTGTTTTTT.